The 19 T cell receptor beta chains below come from one sample, sequenced in a study of identical twins. From the 5' RACE reads, TCRdb called clonotypes with MiXCR, one entry per CDR3 protein. The sample yields some 1,600,000 distinct CDR3 sequences, less than 40% seen once. Sequenced sample: cord blood. These receptors all come from a newborn girl in good health.

The V and J genes are TRBV2 and TRBJ2-1; 7 positions agree with TRBD2. The CDR3 covers 13 residues. Germline trimming cut 7 bases from V and 6 bases from J; bases unmatched to any gene: 6. Germline V gene data show CDR1 as SNHLY and CDR2 as FYNNEI. CDR3 sequence: CASIRLAPNEQFF. The CDR3 DNA follows: TGTGCCAGCATCCGACTAGCCCCCAATGAGCAGTTCTTC.

The chain is built from TRBV20-1 and TRBJ1-2; no firm D call. Germline V gives CDR1 DFQATT, CDR2 SNEGSKA (reference sequence). Trimming shortened V by 1 base and J by 5 bases, and 8 bases separated the two germline ends. This CDR3 region has 12 residues. Written as DNA, the CDR3 is TGCAGTGCTAGAGGGTTCGGGTATGGCTACACCTTC. Translated, it gives CSARGFGYGYTF.

The V and J genes are TRBV27 and TRBJ2-3, with TRBD2 matching over 9 bases. Losses at the gene ends were 2 bases for V and 5 bases for J; bases not matched to a gene: 5. This CDR3 region has 15 residues. Germline V lookup: CDR1 MNHEY, CDR2 SMNVEV (reference sequence). CDR3 in amino acids: CASSLGLANRDTQYF. The CDR3 coding sequence is TGTGCCAGCAGTTTAGGACTAGCGAACAGAGATACGCAGTATTTT.

There are a few counts of this clonotype. The J gene is TRBJ2-3, the V gene TRBV25-1; TRBD2 agrees at 10 bases. The junction had 3 bases not matched to a gene; V was cut back by 5 bases and J by 4 bases. Per germline, CDR1 MGHDK and CDR2 SYGVNS. CDR3 length: 14 amino acids. CDR3 sequence (DNA): TGTGCCAGCAGTAAGCGGGAGGGCTCAGATACGCAGTATTTT. Its translation is CASSKREGSDTQYF.

This clonotype has only one observation. The V and J genes are TRBV4-1 and TRBJ1-2; 7 bases map to TRBD1. Trimming cost V 2 bases and J 3 bases; bases outside gene matches: 12. The CDR3 sequence is 17 residues long. Germline CDR1 MGHRA, CDR2 YSYEKL. The CDR3 region is CASSQRDSGPRDYGYTF. CDR3 bases: TGCGCCAGCAGCCAAAGGGACAGTGGGCCCAGAGACTATGGCTACACCTTC.

This sequence joins TRBV7-9 and TRBJ1-6; 9 nucleotides match TRBD1. After removal of 4 bases from V and 3 bases from J, the junction contained 4 bases not matched to a gene. The CDR3 is 16 amino acids. Germline V gene lookup returns CDR1 SEHNR and CDR2 FQNEAQ (reference sequence). CDR3 region: CASSYTGGLYNSPLHF. The CDR3 nucleotides read TGTGCCAGCAGCTATACAGGGGGCCTCTATAATTCACCCCTCCACTTT.

The chain joins TRBV24-1 to TRBJ2-7, with 10 bases fitting TRBD2. This CDR3 is 16 amino acids long. Germline CDR1 and CDR2: KGHDR and SFDVKD. V shed 4 bases and J 7 bases; nucleotides not matched to a gene: 12. The CDR3 nucleotides read TGTGCCACCAGTGAACGGACTAGCGGATTGTACAATGAGCAGTACTTC. This translates into CATSERTSGLYNEQYF.

The chain employs TRBV27 and TRBJ2-3; tentative D call: TRBD1 (6 bases). V was shortened by 9 bases and J by 0 bases, with 28 bases between the two germline ends. This CDR3 is built from 19 residues. Germline CDR1 MNHEY, CDR2 SMNVEV (reference sequence). The CDR3 protein is CARKTNRVLLSRSTDTQYF. The CDR3, as DNA: TGTGCCAGGAAGACCAACAGGGTTCTACTTTCACGGAGCACAGATACGCAGTATTTT.

Remarks on this clonotype: Mismatch with germline at one junction end may stem from a read error. V gene TRBV20-1 combines with J gene TRBJ2-5, with D perhaps matching TRBD2 (6 bases). The CDR3 is made up of 13 amino acids. In germline, CDR1 is DFQATT, CDR2 SNEGSKA (reference sequence). CDR3 amino acids: CSAPLANGETKYF. The CDR3 nucleotides are TGCAGTGCTCCTCTAGCGAATGGAGAGACCAAGTACTTC.

The table lists this clonotype with a few counts. This chain connects TRBV12-3 or TRBV12-4 to TRBJ2-3, with 12 bases matching TRBD2. With V trimmed by 6 bases and J by 2 bases, 9 bases remained unmatched. The CDR3 covers 17 residues. CDR3 loop: CASSRTGTSGYTDTQYF. The DNA for the CDR3 is TGTGCCAGCAGCCGAACCGGGACTAGCGGGTACACAGATACGCAGTATTTT.

The J gene is TRBJ1-1, the V gene TRBV28, with 7 nucleotides matching TRBD1. Germline CDR1 is MDHEN and CDR2 is SYDVKM. V shed 7 bases and J 1 base; nucleotides not matched to a gene: 15. The CDR3 runs to 17 residues. The CDR3 bases are TGTGCCAGCACCTCCCTCCTAGGGACAGAGGGGAACACTGAAGCTTTCTTT. As protein: CASTSLLGTEGNTEAFF.

This rearrangement joins TRBV11-1 to TRBJ1-1; TRBD1 might be the D (6 bases). This CDR3 region has 14 residues. Trimming took 4 bases from V and 1 from J, leaving 10 bases between them. From germline, CDR1 is SGHAT and CDR2 FQDESV (reference sequence). CDR3 amino acids: CASSYRVSNTEAFF. The DNA of the CDR3 is TGTGCCAGCAGCTACAGGGTTTCGAACACTGAAGCTTTCTTT.

The table lists this clonotype with a few counts. CDR3 loop: CASGKMNMDTQYF. The DNA for the CDR3 is TGTGCCAGCGGGAAGATGAACATGGATACGCAGTATTTT. The rearrangement joins TRBV12-3 or TRBV12-4 to TRBJ2-3; D remains unclear. The V end was cut by 8 bases, the J end by 6 bases, with 15 bases between. CDR3 length: 13 residues.

This clonotype was detected a few times. J is TRBJ2-3 and V is TRBV7-2; D unresolved. The V end was cut by 0 bases, the J end by 6 bases, with 10 bases between. Germline CDR1 reads SGHTA; CDR2 reads FQGNSA. The CDR3 has 14 amino acids. CDR3: CASSLARQEDTQYF. In DNA form, the CDR3 reads TGTGCCAGCAGCTTAGCGCGCCAGGAGGATACGCAGTATTTT.

V gene TRBV20-1 combines with J gene TRBJ1-2; maybe TRBD1 (5 bases). Germline values: CDR1 DFQATT, CDR2 SNEGSKA (reference sequence). The V end was cut by 5 bases, the J end by 0 bases, with 19 bases between. The CDR3 covers 16 residues. CDR3 in DNA: TGCAGTGCTCACCCATATGGGGGTCCTACTAACTATGGCTACACCTTC. This translates into CSAHPYGGPTNYGYTF.

This clonotype occurred a few times. J is TRBJ1-4 and V is TRBV6-1, with TRBD1 identical over 8 bases. CDR3 length equals 14 residues. Germline trimming cut 7 bases from V and 4 bases from J; bases unmatched to any gene: 5. CDR1 and CDR2 (germline): MNHNS, SASEGT. For the CDR3, the DNA is TGTGCCAGCACCCGGGACAGGCTTAATGAAAAACTGTTTTTT. Encoded protein: CASTRDRLNEKLFF.

J is TRBJ1-2 and V is TRBV6-2 or TRBV6-3, with D unresolved. The germline V gene encodes CDR1 MNHEY and CDR2 SVGEGT. The CDR3 is 13 amino acids. V lost 3 bases to trimming and J lost 4 bases, with 9 bases between them. The CDR3 bases are TGTGCCAGCAGTTATGGAGCTCCCTATGGCTACACCTTC. Its translation is CASSYGAPYGYTF.

On this clonotype: Being one base from a much bigger clone, this may be a read error. The chain joins TRBV18 to TRBJ2-3; D remains unclear. The CDR3 consists of 13 residues. Germline V gives CDR1 KGHSH, CDR2 LQKENI. CDR3 nucleotide sequence: TGTGCCTGCTCACCACAACCCACAGATACGCAGTATTTT. This gives the protein CACSPQPTDTQYF.

The genes are TRBV6-1 and TRBJ1-5, with TRBD1 identical over 7 bases. V was clipped by 5 bases and J by 2 bases; unmatched bases: 6. Germline V gene sequence: CDR1 MNHNS, CDR2 SASEGT. CDR3 length: 15 residues. CDR3 in DNA: TGTGCCAGCAGTTTCGACAGGGCGGGCAATCAGCCCCAGCATTTT. It specifies CASSFDRAGNQPQHF.